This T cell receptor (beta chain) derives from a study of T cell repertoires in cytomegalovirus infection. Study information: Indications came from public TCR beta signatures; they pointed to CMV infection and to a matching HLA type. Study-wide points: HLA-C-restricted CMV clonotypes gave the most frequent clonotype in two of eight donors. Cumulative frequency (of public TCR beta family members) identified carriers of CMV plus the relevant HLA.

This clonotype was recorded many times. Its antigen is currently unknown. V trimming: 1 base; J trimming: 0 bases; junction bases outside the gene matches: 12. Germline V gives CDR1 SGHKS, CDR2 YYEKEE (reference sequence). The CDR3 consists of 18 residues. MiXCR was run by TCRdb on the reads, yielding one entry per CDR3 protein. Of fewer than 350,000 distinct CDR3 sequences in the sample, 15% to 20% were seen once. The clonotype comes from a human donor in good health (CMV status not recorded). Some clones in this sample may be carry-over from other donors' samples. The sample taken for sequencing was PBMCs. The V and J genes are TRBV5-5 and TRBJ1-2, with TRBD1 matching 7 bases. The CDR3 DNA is TGTGCCAGCAGCTTGCTTAGGCCGGGACAGCGAGCTAACTATGGCTACACCTTC. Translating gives CASSLLRPGQRANYGYTF.